This T cell receptor (beta chain) is drawn from a study of regulatory and conventional T cells in RAG deficiency (dated by TCRdb to 2017 to 2019). About the full investigation: Autoimmunity is frequently seen with hypomorphic RAG mutations in combined immunodeficiency or atypical SCID. To compare the diversity and composition of the repertoires of Treg, conventional CD4+ and CD8+ T cells between RAG-deficient patients and healthy controls, the study applied high-throughput TCR beta sequencing. What the study reported, not specific to this receptor: Markedly lower Shannon entropy and higher Simpson indices were observed in RAG-deficient patients than in control T-cell subpopulations. Unique TCR beta sequences from Treg cells were about 100-fold fewer in Omenn syndrome and CID/AS patients than controls, versus approximately 10-fold for other subsets. For some subjects, some T-cell subset analyses were not performed. Sorted CD25-high CD127-low cells from Omenn syndrome patients may represent peripherally activated cells rather than bona fide Treg cells. Shorter CDR3 lengths were found in all patient T-cell subsets, and >80% Treg-Tconv repertoire overlap at nucleotide and amino acid level was observed in Omenn syndrome patients.

The library relied on the immunoSEQ multiplex PCR assay. Rearranged TCR beta chain products were amplified from genomic DNA of sorted T-cell subsets and sequenced. From the authors' description of their analysis: Shannon entropy and Simpson indices were used to measure the diversity of productive TCR beta rearrangements in each repertoire. Clonal expansion was assessed by the summed frequency of the 100 most abundant productive TCR beta clonotypes among total reads. The TRB repertoires were evaluated with a self-reactivity index based on amino acid usage at CDR3beta positions 6 and 7. Repertoire analyses used two-way ANOVA; flow cytometric analyses used Student t or Mann-Whitney tests. Entries here come from immuneACCESS through TCRdb and include only in-frame sequences with V and J called. Some clones fail to appear in such tables; in the studies checked, an unresolved V gene covers under half of the shortfall, and the cause of the remainder is unknown. V and J calls and clone size are as listed in that table; D and trimming were resolved from the DNA. This sample gives 8,000 to 10,000 clones in total; 90% to 95% of them show up just once. Clones ranked in the top ten supply 1.4% of the sample.

Before genomic DNA was extracted, conventional CD4+ T cells were isolated from blood as CD25-low CD127-high cells. The study included eight patients with RAG deficiency: one had SCID, two had Omenn syndrome and five had combined immunodeficiency or atypical SCID. Concerning this clone itself: It has no known antigen specificity. No much larger clone exists at a distance of one base, and base qualities are not known.

The CDR3, from cysteine to phenylalanine, totals 13 residues. Of the read, only the CDR3 DNA is kept; its 39 bases are in frame from base 1. V is clipped by 0 bases and J by 3 bases, and the sequence between their germline boundaries is 7 bases long. The germline V gene (reference sequence) yields SGHNT for CDR1 and YYREEE for CDR2. The V gene is TRBV5-4 and the J gene is TRBJ2-7; too little of a D gene remains to name it. The sequenced material came from CD4+ effector T cells sorted from blood. The receptor was derived from a human donor with RAG deficiency presenting as severe combined immunodeficiency. The CDR3 corresponds to CASSLAGVYEQYF. The sequence in DNA is TGTGCCAGCAGCTTGGCGGGCGTCTACGAGCAGTACTTC.